This T cell receptor beta chain was obtained from a study of cytomegalovirus exposure and HLA in healthy donors. Overall study context: In a later analysis, it was reported that the approximately 110 validation repertoires had been produced on the same platform as the roughly 650 repertoires belonging to the first cohort. Study-level points and caveats: The investigators catalogued 150 or so TCR beta chains as cytomegalovirus-associated. As was reported, the classifier diagnosed cytomegalovirus status with high specificity and sensitivity.

The assay was immunoSEQ multiplex PCR, and TCRdb's table has in-frame clones only and misses some. The table has some 110,000 clones, 86% seen once. Per the germline V gene, CDR1 is MGHRA and CDR2 is YSYEKL. The CDR3 covers 15 residues. The germline V and J ends were trimmed by 3 bases and 12 bases, with 20 bases remaining between them. The donors were members of the validation cohort comprising over 90 subjects, separate from the approximately 700-subject first cohort. This clone has a handful of counts. Its specificity is unknown. This clonotype was obtained from a man aged 18-30 years in good health and CMV-seronegative. Sequences were obtained from PBMCs. The chain couples TRBV4-1 to TRBJ1-4; no clear D gene. The CDR3 bases are TGCGCCAGCAGCCATGGAGGGTGCTGTGTTGAGGAACTGTTTTTT. Translated, it gives CASSHGGCCVEELFF.